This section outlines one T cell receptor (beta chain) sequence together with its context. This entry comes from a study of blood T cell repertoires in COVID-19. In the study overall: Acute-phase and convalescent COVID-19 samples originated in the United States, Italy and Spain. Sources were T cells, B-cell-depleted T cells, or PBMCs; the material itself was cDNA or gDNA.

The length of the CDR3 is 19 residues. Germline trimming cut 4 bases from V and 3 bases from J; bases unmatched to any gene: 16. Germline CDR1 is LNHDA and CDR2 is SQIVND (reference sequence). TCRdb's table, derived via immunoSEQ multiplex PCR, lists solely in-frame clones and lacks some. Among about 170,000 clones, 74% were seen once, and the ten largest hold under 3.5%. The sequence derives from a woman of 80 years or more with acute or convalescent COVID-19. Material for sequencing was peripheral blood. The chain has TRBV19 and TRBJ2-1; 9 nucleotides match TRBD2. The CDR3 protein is CASSTYSLGLAGVYNEQFF. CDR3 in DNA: TGTGCCAGTAGTACCTACAGCCTGGGTTTAGCGGGAGTCTACAATGAGCAGTTCTTC.